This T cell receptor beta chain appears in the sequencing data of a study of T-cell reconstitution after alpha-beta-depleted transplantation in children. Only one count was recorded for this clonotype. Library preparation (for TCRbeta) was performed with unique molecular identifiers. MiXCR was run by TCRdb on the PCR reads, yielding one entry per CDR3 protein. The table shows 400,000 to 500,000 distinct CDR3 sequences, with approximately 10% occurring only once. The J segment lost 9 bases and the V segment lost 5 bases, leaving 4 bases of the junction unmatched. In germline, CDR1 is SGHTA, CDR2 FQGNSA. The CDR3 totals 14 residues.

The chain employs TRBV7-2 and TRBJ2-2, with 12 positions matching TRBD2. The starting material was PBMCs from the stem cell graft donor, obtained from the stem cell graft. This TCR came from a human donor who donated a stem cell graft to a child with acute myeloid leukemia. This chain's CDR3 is CASSPGLAGRELFF. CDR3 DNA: TGTGCCAGCAGCCCAGGACTAGCGGGGAGGGAGCTGTTTTTT.